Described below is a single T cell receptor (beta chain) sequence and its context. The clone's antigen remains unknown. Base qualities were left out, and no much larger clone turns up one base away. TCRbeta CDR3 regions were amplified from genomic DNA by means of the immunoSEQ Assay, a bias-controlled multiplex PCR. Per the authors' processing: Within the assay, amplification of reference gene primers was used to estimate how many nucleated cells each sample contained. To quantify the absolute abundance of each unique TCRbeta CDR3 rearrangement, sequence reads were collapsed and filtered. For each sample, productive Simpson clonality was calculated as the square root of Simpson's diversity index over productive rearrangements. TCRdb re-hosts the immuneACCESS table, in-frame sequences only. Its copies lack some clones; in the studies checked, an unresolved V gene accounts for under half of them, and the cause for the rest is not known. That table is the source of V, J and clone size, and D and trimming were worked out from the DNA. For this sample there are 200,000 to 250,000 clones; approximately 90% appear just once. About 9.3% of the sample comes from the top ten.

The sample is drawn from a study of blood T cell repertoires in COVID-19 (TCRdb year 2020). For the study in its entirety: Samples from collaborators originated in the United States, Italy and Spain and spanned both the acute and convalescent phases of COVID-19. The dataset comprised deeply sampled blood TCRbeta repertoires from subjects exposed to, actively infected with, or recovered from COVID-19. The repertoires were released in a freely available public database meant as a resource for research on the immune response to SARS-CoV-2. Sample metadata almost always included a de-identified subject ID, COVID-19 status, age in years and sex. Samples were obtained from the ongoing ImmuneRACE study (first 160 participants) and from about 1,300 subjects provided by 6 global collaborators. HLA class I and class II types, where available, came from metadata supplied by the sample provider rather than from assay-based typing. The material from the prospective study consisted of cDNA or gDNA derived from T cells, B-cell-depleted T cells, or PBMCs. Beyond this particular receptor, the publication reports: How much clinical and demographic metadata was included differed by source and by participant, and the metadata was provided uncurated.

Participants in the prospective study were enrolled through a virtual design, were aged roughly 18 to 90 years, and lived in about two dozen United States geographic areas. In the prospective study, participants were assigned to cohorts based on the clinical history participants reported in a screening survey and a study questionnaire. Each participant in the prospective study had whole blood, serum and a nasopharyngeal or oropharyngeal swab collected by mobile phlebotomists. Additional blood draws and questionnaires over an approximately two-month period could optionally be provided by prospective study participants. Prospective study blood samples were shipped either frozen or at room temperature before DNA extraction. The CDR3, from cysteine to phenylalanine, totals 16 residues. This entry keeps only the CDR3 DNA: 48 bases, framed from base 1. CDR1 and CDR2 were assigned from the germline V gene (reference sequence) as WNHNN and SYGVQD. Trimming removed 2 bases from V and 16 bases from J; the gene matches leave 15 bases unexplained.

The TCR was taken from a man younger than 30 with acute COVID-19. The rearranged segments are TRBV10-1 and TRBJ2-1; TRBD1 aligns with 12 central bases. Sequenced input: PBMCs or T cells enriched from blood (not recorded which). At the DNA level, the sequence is TGCGCCAGCAGTGAGGCCCGGGACAGGGGGCGTTCGCTGCAATTCTTC. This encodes CASSEARDRGRSLQFF.